A single sample gave rise to the 4 T cell receptor beta chains below, sequenced in a study of human T cells and chemical hapten exposure. Time point denoted: pre-sensitization, week 0. The treatment is: therapeutic diphenylcyclopropenone sensitization with weekly scalp DPC. TCRdb re-called the RACE reads with MiXCR, one entry per CDR3 protein. The sample shows approximately 100,000 distinct CDR3 sequences, less than 15% of them seen only once. Sequenced here: whole blood, sampled in connection with sensitization to the hapten diphenylcyclopropenone (DPC). The receptors were sampled from a woman aged 45-65 years with alopecia areata. Some clones in this sample may be carry-over from other donors' samples.

This clonotype has more than one count but fewer than ten. This rearrangement joins TRBV12-3 or TRBV12-4 to TRBJ2-7, with unresolved D. V lost 1 base and J lost 2, with 9 bases in between. CDR3 length: 14 amino acids. CDR3 region: CASSLDPETYEQYF. As DNA, the CDR3 is TGTGCCAGCAGTTTAGATCCGGAAACCTACGAGCAGTACTTC.

Ten or more counts support this clonotype. The V call is TRBV6-5, the J call TRBJ2-6; D is unresolved. The CDR3 has 15 amino acids. CDR1 MNHEY and CDR2 SVGAGI come from the germline V gene. V was trimmed by 6 bases and J by 0 bases, leaving 9 bases between them. The CDR3 coding sequence is TGTGCCAGCAGGGGCGGCCTCTCTGGGGCCAACGTCCTGACTTTC. Translated: CASRGGLSGANVLTF.

Only a few counts were recorded for this clonotype. The V gene is TRBV12-3 or TRBV12-4, the J gene TRBJ1-5; weak D call: TRBD1 (5 bases). The V end was cut by 6 bases, the J end by 2 bases, with 20 bases between. This CDR3 is built from 17 residues. The CDR3 protein is CASRKRTAEGGNQPQHF. The CDR3 nucleotides are TGTGCCAGCAGAAAACGGACGGCCGAAGGGGGCAATCAGCCCCAGCATTTT.

This clonotype was observed a handful of times. V usage is TRBV6-1 and J usage is TRBJ2-5; 7 bases map to TRBD1. The CDR3 consists of 15 residues. The V gene's germline CDR1 is MNHNS and CDR2 SASEGT. Germline trimming cut 1 base from V and 5 bases from J; bases unmatched to any gene: 7. CDR3 residues: CASSEGAGQVETQYF. The CDR3, as DNA: TGTGCCAGCAGTGAAGGGGCCGGACAGGTGGAGACCCAGTACTTC.